This TCR beta chain is from a study of blood T cell repertoires in COVID-19. This clone was found a few times. The V segment lost 5 bases and the J segment 2 bases; nucleotides outside the gene matches: 8. CDR3 size: 16 residues. CDR1 and CDR2 (germline): MNHEY, SVGEGT. The authors' processing: Counts of nucleated cells, estimated from reference gene primer amplification, were obtained. Profiling relied on immunoSEQ multiplex PCR, and the TCRdb table lists in-frame clones only, not all of them. From that table come the V and J calls and clone size; the DNA was used to work out D and trimming. This table holds 150,000 to 200,000 clones, 75% to 90% found once.

Sequencing input: peripheral blood. The origin of this receptor is a woman between 55 and 75 years old with acute or convalescent COVID-19. V is TRBV6-2 or TRBV6-3 and J is TRBJ1-4; 7 positions agree with TRBD1. The CDR3 nucleotides read TGTGCCAGCAGTACCCCAGGGGGGAGCACTAATGAAAAACTGTTTTTT. This sequence encodes CASSTPGGSTNEKLFF.